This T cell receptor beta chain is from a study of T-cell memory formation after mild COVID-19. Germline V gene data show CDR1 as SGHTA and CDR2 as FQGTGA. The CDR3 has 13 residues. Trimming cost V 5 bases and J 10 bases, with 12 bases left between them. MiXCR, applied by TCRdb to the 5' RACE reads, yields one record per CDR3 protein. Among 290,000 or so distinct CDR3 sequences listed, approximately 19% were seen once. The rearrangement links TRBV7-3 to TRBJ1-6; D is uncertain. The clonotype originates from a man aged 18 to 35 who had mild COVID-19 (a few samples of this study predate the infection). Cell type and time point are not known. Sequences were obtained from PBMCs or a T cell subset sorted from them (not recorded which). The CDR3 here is CASSPTRRSPLHF. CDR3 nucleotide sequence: TGTGCCAGCAGCCCGACAAGGAGGTCACCCCTCCACTTT.